This T cell receptor (beta chain) was profiled in a study of identical twins. Germline lookup yields CDR1 SGHRS and CDR2 YFSETQ. The CDR3 contains 16 residues. V was trimmed by 6 bases and J by 2 bases, leaving 21 bases between them. This clonotype occurred many times. TCRdb processed the 5' RACE reads anew with MiXCR; each CDR3 protein has one entry. The table includes around 570,000 distinct CDR3 sequences, roughly 9.5% detected once. The same data also went into a second study, on yellow fever vaccine responses in identical twins.

The V gene is TRBV5-1, the J gene TRBJ2-7; D may be TRBD2 (6 bases). The specimen was PBMCs. This sequence originates from a woman aged 18-29 years in good health. CDR3 region: CASKKSERASTYEQYF. The CDR3 coding sequence is TGCGCCAGCAAAAAGTCGGAGCGGGCTTCAACCTACGAGCAGTACTTC.